One and the same sample provided the 4 T cell receptor beta chains below, sequenced in a study of T cells in Graves' hyperthyroidism and ophthalmopathy (dated by TCRdb to about 2019). The library was produced with multiplex PCR. The listed sequencing device is Illumina HiSeq 2000. The TCR beta CDR3 regions were amplified from the RNA transcripts. The first round of RT-PCR for the TCR CDR3 was performed with the HTBI primer set and the Qiagen OneStep RT-PCR kit. TCRdb redid the processing of the public reads, applying fastp at Q25 and MiXCR, and retained in-frame beta chains. Each CDR3 protein gets just one entry, which takes the most common genes and DNA from the rows behind it. Present in this sample are approximately 520,000 distinct CDR3 sequences, less than 25% of which were seen just once. The ten biggest clones cover about a quarter of the sample. Sequenced sample: blood. The source is a man younger than 30 with Graves' hyperthyroidism.

This clonotype was recorded at least ten times. The chain has TRBV12-3 or TRBV12-4 and TRBJ1-2; 7 bases agree with TRBD1. CDR3 size: 16 residues. Unmatched junction bases numbered 13, after V lost 6 bases and J lost 3 bases. The CDR3 reads CASSLGGTVTDYGYTF. CDR3 coding DNA: TGTGCCAGCAGCCTAGGAGGGACAGTGACTGACTATGGCTACACCTTC.

This clonotype has a handful of counts. The J gene is TRBJ2-5, the V gene TRBV6-2 or TRBV6-3, with 9 bases identical to TRBD2. The germline V gene encodes CDR1 MNHEY and CDR2 SVGEGT. V lost 0 bases, J lost 4 bases, and 6 bases stayed unmatched. CDR3 length: 16 residues. In nucleotides, the CDR3 is TGTGCCAGCAGTTACTCGAGCCCAGCGGGGGGAGAGACCCAGTACTTC. Translating it yields CASSYSSPAGGETQYF.

This clonotype was recorded at least ten times. The gene calls are TRBV2 and TRBJ1-2; TRBD1 aligns across 7 bases. V was clipped by 6 bases and J by 4 bases; unmatched bases: 14. Germline CDR1 and CDR2: SNHLY and FYNNEI. This CDR3 has 16 amino acids. The CDR3 loop is CASSKNTGQGVYGYTF. The CDR3 DNA is TGTGCCAGCAGCAAAAATACAGGGCAGGGGGTCTATGGCTACACCTTC.

This sequence joins TRBV7-9 and TRBJ2-5; D is unclear. The germline gives CDR1 SEHNR, CDR2 FQNEAQ (reference sequence). The germline V and J ends were trimmed by 1 base and 5 bases, with 14 bases remaining between them. CDR3 length equals 15 residues. CDR3 nucleotides: TGTGCCAGCAGCTTAGAGTTATACAGCTCCGAGACCCAGTACTTC. It codes for CASSLELYSSETQYF.